This T cell receptor (beta chain) emerged from a study of brain T cells in children with intractable seizures. Losses at the gene ends were 0 bases for V and 5 bases for J; bases not matched to a gene: 5. The germline gives CDR1 SGHRS, CDR2 YFSETQ. The CDR3 has 16 residues. Clones were read by immunoSEQ multiplex PCR, and TCRdb kept only the in-frame ones, dropping some. The sample contains about 76,000 clones, about 93% of which appear only once. The J gene is TRBJ2-2, the V gene TRBV5-1, with TRBD1 matching over 9 bases. This clonotype was obtained from a boy under three years old with tuberous sclerosis and intractable seizures. The sequenced sample was peripheral blood, obtained at surgery. The CDR3 loop is CASSLGTGVSTGELFF. For the CDR3, the DNA is TGCGCCAGCAGCTTGGGGACAGGGGTTTCGACCGGGGAGCTGTTTTTT.